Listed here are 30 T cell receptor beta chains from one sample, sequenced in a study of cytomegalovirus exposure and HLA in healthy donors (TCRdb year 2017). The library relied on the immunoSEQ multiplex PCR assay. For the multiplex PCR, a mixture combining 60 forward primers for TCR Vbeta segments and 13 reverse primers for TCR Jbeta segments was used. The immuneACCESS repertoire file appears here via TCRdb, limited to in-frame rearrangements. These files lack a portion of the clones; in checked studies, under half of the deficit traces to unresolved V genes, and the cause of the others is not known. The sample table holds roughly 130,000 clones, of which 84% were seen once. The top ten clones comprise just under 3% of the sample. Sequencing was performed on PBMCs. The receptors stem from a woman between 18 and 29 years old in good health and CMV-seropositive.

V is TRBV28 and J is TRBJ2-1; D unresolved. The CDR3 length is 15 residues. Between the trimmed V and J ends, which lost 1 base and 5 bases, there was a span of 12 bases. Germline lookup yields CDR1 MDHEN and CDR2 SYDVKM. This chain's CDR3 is CASSLLAPPHNEQFF. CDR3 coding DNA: TGTGCCAGCAGTTTATTAGCCCCTCCCCACAATGAGCAGTTCTTC. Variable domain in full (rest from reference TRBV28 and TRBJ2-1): DVKVTQSSRYLVKRTGEKVFLECVQDMDHENMFWYRQDPGLGLRLIYFSYDVKMKEKGDIPEGYSVSREKKERFSLILESASTNQTSMYLCASSLLAPPHNEQFFGPGTRLTVL.

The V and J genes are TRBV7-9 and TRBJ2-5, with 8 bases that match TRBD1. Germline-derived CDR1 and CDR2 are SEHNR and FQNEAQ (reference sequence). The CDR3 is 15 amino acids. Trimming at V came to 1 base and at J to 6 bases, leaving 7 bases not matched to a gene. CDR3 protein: CASSLEPGGGKTQYF. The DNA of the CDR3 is TGTGCCAGCAGCTTAGAACCAGGGGGCGGGAAGACCCAGTACTTC.

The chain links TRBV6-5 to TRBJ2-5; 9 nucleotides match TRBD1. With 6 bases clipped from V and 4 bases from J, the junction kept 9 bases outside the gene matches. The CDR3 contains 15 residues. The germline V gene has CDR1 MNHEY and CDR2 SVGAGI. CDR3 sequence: CASSPGQGLGETQYF. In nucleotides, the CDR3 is TGTGCCAGCAGCCCCGGACAGGGGTTGGGAGAGACCCAGTACTTC.

This chain's CDR3 is CASSSGTGVTTGELFF. The CDR3 DNA is TGTGCCAGCAGCTCCGGGACAGGGGTGACCACCGGGGAGCTGTTTTTT. The chain links TRBV7-9 to TRBJ2-2; 10 nucleotides line up with TRBD1. V was clipped by 4 bases and J by 4 bases; unmatched bases: 6. Germline V CDR1 and CDR2: SEHNR, FQNEAQ (reference sequence). The CDR3 is 16 residues long.

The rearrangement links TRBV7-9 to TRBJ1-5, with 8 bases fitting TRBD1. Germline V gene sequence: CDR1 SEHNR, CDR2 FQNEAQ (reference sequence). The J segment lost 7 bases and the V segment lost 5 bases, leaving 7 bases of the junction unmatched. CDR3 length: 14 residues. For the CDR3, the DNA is TGTGCCAGCAGCCGGACAGGGAACGGACAGCCCCAGCATTTT. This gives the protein CASSRTGNGQPQHF.

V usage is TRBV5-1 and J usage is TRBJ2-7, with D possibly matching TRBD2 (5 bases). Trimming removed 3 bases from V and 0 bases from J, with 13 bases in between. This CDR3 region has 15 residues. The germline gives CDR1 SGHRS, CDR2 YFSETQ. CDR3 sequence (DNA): TGCGCCAGCAGCTCGTCGCCGGGGAGCTCCTACGAGCAGTACTTC. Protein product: CASSSSPGSSYEQYF.

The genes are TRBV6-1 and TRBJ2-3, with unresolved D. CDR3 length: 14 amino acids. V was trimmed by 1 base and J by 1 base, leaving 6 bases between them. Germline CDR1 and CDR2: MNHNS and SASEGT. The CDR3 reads CASSEGSGTDTQYF. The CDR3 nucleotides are TGTGCCAGCAGTGAAGGATCAGGCACAGATACGCAGTATTTT.

CDR3 DNA sequence: TGTGCCAGCTCACCAAGAGGCATGGGAGATCAGCCCCAGCATTTT. Protein product: CASSPRGMGDQPQHF. This sequence joins TRBV18 and TRBJ1-5; D gene uncertain. The CDR3 loop spans 15 amino acids. Germline CDR1 is KGHSH and CDR2 is LQKENI. V was shortened by 2 bases and J by 5 bases, with 13 bases between the two germline ends.

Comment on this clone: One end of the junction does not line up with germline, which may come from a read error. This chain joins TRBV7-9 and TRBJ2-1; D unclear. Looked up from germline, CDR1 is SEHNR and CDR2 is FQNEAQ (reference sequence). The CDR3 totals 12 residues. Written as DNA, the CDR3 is TGTTCCAGCAGCCCTTTATCAGATGAGCAGTTCTTC. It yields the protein CSSSPLSDEQFF. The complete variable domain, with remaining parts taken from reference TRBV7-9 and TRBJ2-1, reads DTGVSQNPRHKITKRGQNVTFRCDPISEHNRLYWYRQTLGQGPEFLTYFQNEAQLEKSRLLSDRFSAERPKGSFSTLEIQRTEQGDSAMYLCSSSPLSDEQFFGPGTRLTVL.

CDR3 loop: CASSLGGGSGTQYF. CDR3 in DNA: TGTGCCAGCAGCTTGGGGGGGGGTTCGGGTACGCAGTATTTT. The chain has TRBV5-6 and TRBJ2-3; 7 positions agree with TRBD2. The germline V gene encodes CDR1 SGHDT and CDR2 YYEEEE. Trimming removed 0 bases from V and 8 bases from J; junction bases left unmatched: 6. CDR3 length: 14 amino acids.

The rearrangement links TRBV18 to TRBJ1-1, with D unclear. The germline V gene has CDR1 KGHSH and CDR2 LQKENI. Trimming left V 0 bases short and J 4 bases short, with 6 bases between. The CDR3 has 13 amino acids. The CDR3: CASSPPVRTEAFF. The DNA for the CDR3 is TGTGCCAGCTCACCACCGGTGCGCACTGAAGCTTTCTTT.

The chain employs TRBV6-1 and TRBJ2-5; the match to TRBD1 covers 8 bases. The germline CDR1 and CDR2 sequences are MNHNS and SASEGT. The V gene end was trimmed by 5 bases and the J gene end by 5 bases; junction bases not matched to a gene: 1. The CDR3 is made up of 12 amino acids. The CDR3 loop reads CASSWDRETQYF. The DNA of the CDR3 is TGTGCCAGCAGTTGGGACAGGGAGACCCAGTACTTC.

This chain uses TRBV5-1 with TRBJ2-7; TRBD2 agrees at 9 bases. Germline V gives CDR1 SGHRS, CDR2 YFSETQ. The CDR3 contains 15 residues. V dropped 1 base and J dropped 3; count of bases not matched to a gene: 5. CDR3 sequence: CASSLPSGADYEQYF. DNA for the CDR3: TGCGCCAGCAGCTTGCCTAGCGGGGCAGACTACGAGCAGTACTTC.

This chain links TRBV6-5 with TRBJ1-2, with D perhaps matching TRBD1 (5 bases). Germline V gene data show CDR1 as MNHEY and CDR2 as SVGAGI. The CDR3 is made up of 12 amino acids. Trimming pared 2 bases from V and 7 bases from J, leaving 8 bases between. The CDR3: CASSYEGAGYTF. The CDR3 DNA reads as TGTGCCAGCAGTTACGAAGGGGCTGGCTACACCTTC.

In nucleotides, the CDR3 is TGTGCCAGCTCCGGGACAGGGAGTGGGTACGAGCAGTACTTC. As protein: CASSGTGSGYEQYF. The chain recombines TRBV18 with TRBJ2-7; 9 bases are shared with TRBD1. The CDR3 sequence is 14 residues long. Germline V gives CDR1 KGHSH, CDR2 LQKENI. J gave up 4 bases and V 6 bases, and 7 bases lay outside the gene matches.

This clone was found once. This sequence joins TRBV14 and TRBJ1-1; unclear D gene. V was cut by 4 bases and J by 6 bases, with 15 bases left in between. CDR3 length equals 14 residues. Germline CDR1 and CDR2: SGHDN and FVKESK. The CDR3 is CASSPLETRAEAFF. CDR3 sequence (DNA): TGTGCCAGCAGCCCCCTCGAGACGCGGGCTGAAGCTTTCTTT.

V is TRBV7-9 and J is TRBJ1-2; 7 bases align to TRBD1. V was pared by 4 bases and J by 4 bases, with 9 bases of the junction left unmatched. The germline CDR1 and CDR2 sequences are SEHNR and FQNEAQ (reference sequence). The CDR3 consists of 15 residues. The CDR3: CASSSVEGASYGYTF. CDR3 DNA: TGTGCCAGCAGCTCTGTAGAGGGGGCGAGCTATGGCTACACCTTC.

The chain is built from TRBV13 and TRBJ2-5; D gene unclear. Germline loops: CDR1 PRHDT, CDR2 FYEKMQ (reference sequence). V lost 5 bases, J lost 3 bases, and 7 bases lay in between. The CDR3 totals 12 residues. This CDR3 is CASSQTEETQYF. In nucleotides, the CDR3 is TGTGCCAGCAGCCAGACTGAAGAGACCCAGTACTTC.

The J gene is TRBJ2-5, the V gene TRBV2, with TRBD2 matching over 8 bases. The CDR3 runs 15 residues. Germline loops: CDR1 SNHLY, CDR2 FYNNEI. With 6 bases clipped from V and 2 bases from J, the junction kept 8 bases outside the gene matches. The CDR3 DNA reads TGTGCCAGCAGGGAGACTAGCGCCATTCAAGAGACCCAGTACTTC. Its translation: CASRETSAIQETQYF.

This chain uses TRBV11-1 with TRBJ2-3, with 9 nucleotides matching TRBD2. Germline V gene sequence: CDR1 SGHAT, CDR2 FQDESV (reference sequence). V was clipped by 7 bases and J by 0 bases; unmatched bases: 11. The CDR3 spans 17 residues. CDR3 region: CASTDRGRGGSTDTQYF. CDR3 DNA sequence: TGTGCCAGCACTGACCGGGGGCGGGGGGGTAGCACAGATACGCAGTATTTT.

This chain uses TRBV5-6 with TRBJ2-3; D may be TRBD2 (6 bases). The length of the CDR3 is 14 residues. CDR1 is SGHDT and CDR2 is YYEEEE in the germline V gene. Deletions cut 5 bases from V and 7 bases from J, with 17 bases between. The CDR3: CASSLRDSRYTQYF. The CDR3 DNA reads TGTGCCAGCAGTCTCCGGGACTCACGTTATACGCAGTATTTT.

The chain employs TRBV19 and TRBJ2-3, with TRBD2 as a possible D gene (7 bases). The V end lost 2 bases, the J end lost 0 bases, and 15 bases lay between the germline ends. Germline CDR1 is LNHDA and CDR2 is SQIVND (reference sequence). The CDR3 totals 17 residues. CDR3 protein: CASSITGGQASTDTQYF. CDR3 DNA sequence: TGTGCCAGTAGTATAACCGGGGGGCAAGCTAGCACAGATACGCAGTATTTT.

CDR3 sequence reads: CAIETSGNEQFF. Here the CDR3 DNA reads TGTGCCATCGAGACTAGCGGCAATGAGCAGTTCTTC. The chain links TRBV10-3 to TRBJ2-1; 9 bases fit TRBD2. Germline CDR1 and CDR2: ENHRY and SYGVKD. The CDR3 sequence is 12 residues long. The trim removed 8 bases at V and 6 bases at J, leaving 2 bases unmatched.

The DNA for the CDR3 is TGTGCCAGCAGCTTGGGGCAGGGGGCATACGAGCAGTACTTC. It codes for CASSLGQGAYEQYF. This chain connects TRBV5-4 to TRBJ2-7; 8 bases agree with TRBD1. Trimming removed 0 bases from V and 4 bases from J; junction bases left unmatched: 3. Per germline, CDR1 SGHNT and CDR2 YYREEE (reference sequence). The CDR3 covers 14 residues.

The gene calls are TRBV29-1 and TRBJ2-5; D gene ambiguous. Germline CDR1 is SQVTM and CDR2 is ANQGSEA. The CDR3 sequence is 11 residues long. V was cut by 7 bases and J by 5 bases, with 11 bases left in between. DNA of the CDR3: TGCAGCGCCCTGCTCGCGGAGACCCAGTACTTC. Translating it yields CSALLAETQYF.

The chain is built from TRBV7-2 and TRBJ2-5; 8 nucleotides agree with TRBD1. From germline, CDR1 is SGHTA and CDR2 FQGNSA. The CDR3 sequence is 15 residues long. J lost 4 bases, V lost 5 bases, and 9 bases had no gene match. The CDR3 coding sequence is TGTGCCAGCAGCCCACAGACAGGGGTGGGAGAGACCCAGTACTTC. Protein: CASSPQTGVGETQYF.

This chain's CDR3 is CASSPGTSGVDEQYF. The CDR3 coding sequence is TGTGCCAGCAGCCCCGGGACTAGCGGGGTAGACGAGCAGTACTTC. The gene calls are TRBV6-4 and TRBJ2-7; 13 nucleotides agree with TRBD2. J was trimmed by 5 bases and V by 6 bases; bases with no gene match: 7. This CDR3 is built from 15 residues. Germline-derived CDR1 and CDR2 are MRHNA and SNTAGT.

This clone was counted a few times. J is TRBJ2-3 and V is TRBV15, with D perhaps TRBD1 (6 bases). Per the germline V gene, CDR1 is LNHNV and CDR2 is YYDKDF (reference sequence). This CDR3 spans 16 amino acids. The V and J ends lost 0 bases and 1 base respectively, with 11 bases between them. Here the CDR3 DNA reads TGTGCCACCAGCAGAGATCGTGGGGGCGGCACAGATACGCAGTATTTT. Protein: CATSRDRGGGTDTQYF.

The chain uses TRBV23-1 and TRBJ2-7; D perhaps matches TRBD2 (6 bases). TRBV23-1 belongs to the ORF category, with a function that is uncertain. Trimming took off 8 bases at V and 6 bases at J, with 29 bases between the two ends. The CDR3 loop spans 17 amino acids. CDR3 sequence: CASSLSHSAEEGGEQYF. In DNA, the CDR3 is TGCGCCAGCTCCTTAAGCCATAGCGCCGAGGAGGGTGGCGAGCAGTACTTC.

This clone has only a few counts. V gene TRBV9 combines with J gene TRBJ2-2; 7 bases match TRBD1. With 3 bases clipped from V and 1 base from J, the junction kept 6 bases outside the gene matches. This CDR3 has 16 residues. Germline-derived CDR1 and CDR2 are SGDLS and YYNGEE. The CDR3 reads CASSARTGLNTGELFF. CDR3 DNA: TGTGCCAGCAGCGCCAGGACAGGCCTGAACACCGGGGAGCTGTTTTTT.